This TCR beta chain stems from a study of T cell responses to AZD1222 COVID-19 vaccine (dated by TCRdb to the early 2020s). Regarding the study in general: TCR sequencing was performed for more than 230 trial participants, of whom about 200 were given two doses of AZD1222 and around 25 were given two doses of MenACWY control vaccine. Trial participants were enrolled by age into subgroups of 18-55, 56-69 and 70-plus years, and roughly 160, 29 and 62 TCR-sequenced participants, respectively, were included in these subgroups.

Read against the paper, the sample's time point label means: about 28 days (+/-7) after the second vaccine dose. AZD1222 recipients with second doses at about 4 weeks or about 12 weeks were pooled, because spike-specific TCR depth and breadth did not differ between schedules. Vaccinee samples came from UK trials COV001 and COV002, including a single-blind randomized controlled phase 2/3 trial of AZD1222 (ChAdOx1 nCoV-19) in healthy adults. Trial participant PBMC samples were collected at day 0 and day 28 after the second dose for TCRbeta chain sequencing. The CDR3 regions of human TCRbeta chains were subjected to immunosequencing. Processing in the source paper ran as follows. TCRs in the repertoires were compared against a reference library of SARS-CoV-2-specific TCRs that had been generated with the MIRA antigen-specificity platform. Breadth was defined as the fraction of unique TCRs that were SARS-CoV-2-associated. Depth was defined as the fraction of total T cells that were SARS-CoV-2-associated. Using the MIRA data, each spike-specific TCR was mapped to the spike region that the TCR reacts to and placed in a CD4 or CD8 class. Log10-transformed breadth and depth values were compared by one-way ANOVA with Sidak's multiple comparisons tests. TCRdb retrieved this table from immuneACCESS and kept in-frame rearrangements only. Not all clones are present; in checked studies, unresolved V genes account for under half, and no reason is known for the remainder. V and J calls and clone size follow that table, whereas D and trimming were derived from the DNA. This sample is represented by 120,000 to 150,000 clones; more than 85% of them were singletons. Of the sample, roughly 4% falls within the top ten clones.

Beyond this particular receptor, the publication reports: Conclusions about previously exposed vaccinees were limited because only six AZD1222 recipients were SARS-CoV-2 seropositive at baseline. CD4 TCRs associated with the vaccine covered the entire spike protein, and the dominant responses were in regions 160-218 and 743-854. Reportedly, close to half of the unique spike-specific TCRs recognized epitopes lying outside the regions that are mutated in the B.1.351 and B.1.1.7 variants. Most participants were white British and females outnumbered males, and the authors suggested that clonal diversity may have been underestimated. A significant rise in spike-specific TCR breadth and depth was observed after two AZD1222 doses relative to day 0 and relative to MenACWY recipients. Because no samples from the day 14 peak response were available, repertoires could be characterized only after the peak T cell response. In the small 56-69-year group, the increase in depth fell short of significance, most likely because of low power.

CDR1 and CDR2, per the germline V gene (reference sequence), are MNHNY and SVGAGI. From cysteine to phenylalanine, the CDR3 is 15 amino acids long. This entry keeps only the CDR3 DNA: 45 bases, framed from base 1. V gives up 5 bases and J gives up 2 bases, and the segment between their germline ends measures 10 bases. With regard to this clone: No cognate antigen has been identified for it. The input lacks base qualities; no much larger clone sits a single base away.

In this chain, TRBV6-6 is recombined with TRBJ1-6; TRBD1 might be the D gene, on 5 matching bases. This receptor was obtained from an adult who received the AZD1222 COVID-19 vaccine. The sequencing here drew on peripheral blood, taken 28 days after the second AZD1222 dose. The CDR3 region: CASSRDRPYNSPLHF. The DNA sequence is given as TGTGCCAGCAGTCGAGACAGACCCTATAATTCACCCCTCCACTTT.